The sample holds many counts of the clone carrying this TCR beta chain. Its antigen is as yet unknown. The sample originates from a study of regulatory T cells in long-lasting Graves disease. Findings of the study overall: With some 2,700 shared public clonotypes, persistent patients exceeded new patients, who shared around 970. Rather than thyroid tissue, only peripheral blood underwent study.

CDR1 and CDR2 from the germline V gene are GTSNPN and SVGIG (reference sequence). Trimming stripped 4 bases from V and 12 bases from J, with 21 bases between. The CDR3 totals 14 residues. Sample time point: persistent/refractory GD, antithyroid drugs over 5 years with positive TRAb. The TCR library was prepared using RNA isolated from PBMCs. Around 9 milliliters of peripheral blood went into EDTA tubes. Assembly of TCR beta libraries relied on iRepertoire HTBI primers together with Arm-PCR of CDR3 regions. TCRdb processed the multiplex PCR reads anew with MiXCR; each CDR3 protein has one entry. There are hundreds of thousands of distinct CDR3 sequences in the sample; less than 25% occur only once, and under 9% lies in the top ten.

The genes are TRBV30 and TRBJ1-4, with D possibly being TRBD1 (5 bases). The input for sequencing was peripheral blood mononuclear cells (PBMCs), taken when the disease was refractory, from a patient treated with antithyroid drugs. The receptor was derived from a female donor with Graves disease. The CDR3 DNA is TGTGCCTGGACCCCCCTTGGGGGGAGCCATGAACTGTTTTTT. It specifies CAWTPLGGSHELFF.